The 30 T cell receptor beta chains reported below all come from one sample, sequenced in a study of blood T cells in healthy people across ages. Primed by a sample-barcoded 5' primer and a J-beta primer mix, a second PCR proceeded for 7 to 11 cycles. MiXCR, run by TCRdb on the 5' RACE reads, gives a single entry per CDR3 protein. The data contain roughly 830,000 distinct CDR3 sequences, approximately 65% of them singletons. Sequenced input: blood. All receptors come from a man aged 25 to 45 in good health.

V is TRBV7-2 and J is TRBJ2-3; D unresolved. This CDR3 is built from 12 residues. Trimming took off 5 bases at V and 5 bases at J, with 8 bases between the two ends. The germline gives CDR1 SGHTA, CDR2 FQGNSA. The CDR3 is CASSPFRDTQYF. The CDR3 DNA reads TGTGCCAGCAGCCCCTTCAGAGATACGCAGTATTTT. Full variable domain (outside the CDR3, taken from reference TRBV7-2 and TRBJ2-3): GAGVSQSPSNKVTEKGKDVELRCDPISGHTALYWYRQSLGQGLEFLIYFQGNSAPDKSGLPSDRFSAERTGGSVSTLTIQRTQQEDSAVYLCASSPFRDTQYFGPGTRLTVL.

The V and J genes are TRBV5-1 and TRBJ2-4; D may be TRBD1 (6 bases). Near its end, the DNA agrees better with TRBJ2-7, so the J call may be wrong. Germline V gene lookup returns CDR1 SGHRS and CDR2 YFSETQ. The CDR3 spans 14 residues. CDR3 sequence: CASSLGGTLYEQYF. In DNA, the CDR3 is TGCGCCAGCAGTCTAGGGGGTACGCTCTACGAGCAGTACTTC.

The V gene is TRBV20-1, the J gene TRBJ2-1, with no clear D. This CDR3 comprises 12 residues. CDR1 is DFQATT and CDR2 is SNEGSKA in the germline V gene (reference sequence). Trimming took off 4 bases at V and 4 bases at J, with 8 bases between the two ends. In DNA form, the CDR3 reads TGCAGTGCTACGTCGGGTTACAATGAGCAGTTCTTC. Protein: CSATSGYNEQFF.

The chain links TRBV29-1 to TRBJ2-5; 7 bases are shared with TRBD1. CDR3 length: 14 residues. The V gene end was trimmed by 7 bases and the J gene end by 0 bases; junction bases not matched to a gene: 8. The germline CDR1 and CDR2 sequences are SQVTM and ANQGSEA. The CDR3 sequence is CSASTGPYQETQYF. The CDR3 DNA sequence: TGCAGCGCTTCGACAGGGCCATACCAAGAGACCCAGTACTTC.

This chain links TRBV27 with TRBJ2-5; D gene unclear. With the DNA end fitting TRBJ2-7 better, the J assignment may be wrong. Germline V CDR1 and CDR2: MNHEY, SMNVEV (reference sequence). The CDR3 runs to 13 residues. The CDR3 nucleotides are TGTGCCAGCAGTTTAGGGCGGTTTGGCGAGCAGTACTTC. Protein sequence: CASSLGRFGEQYF.

In the case of this clonotype: It may be a read error: a sequence one base away is much more abundant. The V gene is TRBV4-3, the J gene TRBJ2-1, with 8 bases fitting TRBD2. The junction had 16 bases not matched to a gene; V was cut back by 5 bases and J by 7 bases. The germline CDR1 and CDR2 sequences are LGHNA and YSLEER. The CDR3 totals 17 residues. CDR3 sequence reads: CASSKGPAGDASNEQFF. CDR3 coding DNA: TGCGCCAGCAGCAAAGGACCAGCGGGGGACGCGTCTAATGAGCAGTTCTTC.

The chain links TRBV20-1 to TRBJ1-2; a possible D gene is TRBD1 (5 bases). CDR3 size: 13 residues. Trimming left V 6 bases short and J 8 bases short, with 19 bases between. Germline V gene sequence: CDR1 DFQATT, CDR2 SNEGSKA (reference sequence). CDR3 region: CSATTGPGRGYTF. As DNA, the CDR3 is TGCAGTGCCACCACGGGGCCGGGCCGGGGCTACACCTTC.

This clonotype was counted between two and nine times. A much larger clone differs by one base, so this may be a read error. V gene TRBV7-2 combines with J gene TRBJ2-5; TRBD2 matches at 12 bases. Germline V CDR1 and CDR2: SGHTA, FQGNSA. The CDR3 sequence is 18 residues long. Losses at the gene ends were 5 bases for V and 11 bases for J; bases not matched to a gene: 21. The CDR3 bases are TGTGCCAGCAGCCCCCCTCAGATACTAGCGGGGGGTTACAATGAGCAGTACTTC. It is translated as CASSPPQILAGGYNEQYF. Complete variable domain (other parts from reference TRBV7-2 and TRBJ2-5): GAGVSQSPSNKVTEKGKDVELRCDPISGHTALYWYRQSLGQGLEFLIYFQGNSAPDKSGLPSDRFSAERTGGSVSTLTIQRTQQEDSAVYLCASSPPQILAGGYNEQYFGPGTRLLVL.

This chain joins TRBV28 and TRBJ2-1, with 8 bases matching TRBD1. Trimming took 6 bases from V and 9 from J; bases not matched to a gene: 16. Germline CDR1 and CDR2: MDHEN and SYDVKM. The CDR3 is 16 residues long. In DNA form, the CDR3 reads TGTGCCAGCAGCTCCTCGGGGGACAGGCTCCGATGTGAGCAGTTCTTC. Its protein product is CASSSSGDRLRCEQFF.

The chain recombines TRBV11-2 with TRBJ2-1; 13 nucleotides agree with TRBD2. The germline V gene encodes CDR1 SGHAT and CDR2 FQNNGV. The CDR3 covers 15 residues. V was clipped by 5 bases and J by 9 bases; unmatched bases: 7. The CDR3 DNA sequence: TGTGCCAGCAGCCCCGTACTAGCGGGGGGGCGTGAGCAGTTCTTC. This translates into CASSPVLAGGREQFF.

This clonotype was observed a single time. This chain links TRBV6-5 with TRBJ1-2, with 7 positions matching TRBD1. The V segment lost 2 bases and the J segment 6 bases; nucleotides outside the gene matches: 6. CDR1 is MNHEY and CDR2 is SVGAGI in the germline V gene. The CDR3 spans 14 residues. In DNA form, the CDR3 reads TGTGCCAGCAGTTACGGGGACAGAAATCATGGCTACACCTTC. It yields the protein CASSYGDRNHGYTF.

The genes are TRBV28 and TRBJ2-4, with 12 bases matching TRBD1. The DNA matches TRBJ2-7 better at its end, which makes the J call doubtful. The CDR3 runs to 15 residues. Germline CDR1 and CDR2: MDHEN and SYDVKM. The CDR3 nucleotides read TGTGCCAGCAGTTTAATCGGGACAGGGGGCAACGAGCAGTACTTC. Translating it yields CASSLIGTGGNEQYF.

This clonotype was counted a few times. V is TRBV29-1 and J is TRBJ1-2; possibly TRBD1 for D (6 bases). The CDR3 totals 12 residues. Trimming left V 7 bases short and J 2 bases short, with 11 bases between. Germline-derived CDR1 and CDR2 are SQVTM and ANQGSEA. CDR3 in DNA: TGCAGCGCCGGACAGATGAACTATGGCTACACCTTC. The encoded protein is CSAGQMNYGYTF.

This clonotype was detected a few times. This rearrangement joins TRBV7-2 to TRBJ2-7, with 9 positions matching TRBD1. The CDR3 extends over 15 amino acids. Per the germline V gene, CDR1 is SGHTA and CDR2 is FQGNSA. The V segment lost 5 bases and the J segment 4 bases; nucleotides outside the gene matches: 9. The CDR3 nucleotides are TGTGCCAGCAGCCGAACAACAGGGGGCCAATACGAGCAGTACTTC. Translated: CASSRTTGGQYEQYF.

This clonotype was seen only a few times. The gene calls are TRBV6-2 or TRBV6-3 and TRBJ2-7; 7 nucleotides match TRBD1. V shed 6 bases, J shed 6 bases, and the junction held 11 bases outside the gene matches. Germline V CDR1 and CDR2: MNHEY, SVGEGT. The CDR3 sequence is 14 residues long. CDR3 nucleotide sequence: TGTGCCAGCAGCCCTGACAGGGAAGTAGGCGAGCAGTACTTC. As protein: CASSPDREVGEQYF.

This clonotype was seen a few times. Here the CDR3 reads CASSPSTGSNEKLFF. The DNA of the CDR3 is TGTGCCAGCAGTCCATCGACAGGGTCTAATGAAAAACTGTTTTTT. The V gene is TRBV2, the J gene TRBJ1-4, with TRBD1 matching 7 bases. V shed 5 bases, J shed 3 bases, and the junction held 6 bases outside the gene matches. This CDR3 contains 15 residues. Germline V gives CDR1 SNHLY, CDR2 FYNNEI. Full variable domain (outside the CDR3, taken from reference TRBV2 and TRBJ1-4): EPEVTQTPSHQVTQMGQEVILRCVPISNHLYFYWYRQILGQKVEFLVSFYNNEISEKSEIFDDQFSVERPDGSNFTLKIRSTKLEDSAMYFCASSPSTGSNEKLFFGSGTQLSVL.

This clonotype was picked up one time. V gene TRBV4-3 combines with J gene TRBJ1-2, with 8 bases fitting TRBD1. The CDR3 loop spans 15 amino acids. CDR1 is LGHNA, CDR2 YSLEER, per germline. Trimming cost V 4 bases and J 4 bases; bases outside gene matches: 8. The CDR3 DNA sequence: TGCGCCAGCAGCCCCCGGGCAGGGGGCGTCTATGGCTACACCTTC. It translates to CASSPRAGGVYGYTF.

As DNA, the CDR3 is TGTGCCAGCAGCTTAACCCCCGCGGGACAGGGACTCTACGAGCAGTACTTC. Residues: CASSLTPAGQGLYEQYF. V is TRBV7-2 and J is TRBJ2-7, with 9 nucleotides matching TRBD1. CDR3 length: 17 amino acids. J was trimmed by 3 bases and V by 2 bases; bases with no gene match: 11. CDR1 and CDR2 (germline): SGHTA, FQGNSA.

V and J are TRBV28 and TRBJ2-5; TRBD2 agrees at 11 bases. J gave up 0 bases and V 3 bases, and 9 bases lay outside the gene matches. The CDR3 sequence is 18 residues long. CDR1 MDHEN and CDR2 SYDVKM come from the germline V gene. CDR3 sequence reads: CASSFGLAGLKYQETQYF. CDR3 DNA: TGTGCCAGCAGTTTTGGACTAGCGGGTCTAAAGTACCAAGAGACCCAGTACTTC.

This rearrangement joins TRBV15 to TRBJ2-5; D is ambiguous. CDR3 size: 13 residues. CDR1 and CDR2 from the germline V gene are LNHNV and YYDKDF (reference sequence). Trimming cost V 3 bases and J 1 base, with 6 bases left between them. Here the CDR3 DNA reads TGTGCCACCAGCAGTGGTGTCCAAGAGACCCAGTACTTC. As protein: CATSSGVQETQYF.

The chain links TRBV7-9 to TRBJ1-1; 8 bases agree with TRBD1. Trimming at V came to 8 bases and at J to 6 bases, leaving 11 bases not matched to a gene. Germline values: CDR1 SEHNR, CDR2 FQNEAQ (reference sequence). This CDR3 contains 14 residues. The DNA for the CDR3 is TGTGCCAGCTCGACTACAGGGGGGTTATCTGAAGCTTTCTTT. Translating it yields CASSTTGGLSEAFF. Complete variable domain (other parts from reference TRBV7-9 and TRBJ1-1): DTGVSQNPRHKITKRGQNVTFRCDPISEHNRLYWYRQTLGQGPEFLTYFQNEAQLEKSRLLSDRFSAERPKGSFSTLEIQRTEQGDSAMYLCASSTTGGLSEAFFGQGTRLTVV.

J is TRBJ1-1 and V is TRBV29-1; 7 bases align to TRBD1. The V and J ends lost 6 bases and 0 bases, in that order; junction bases with no gene match: 4. The germline V gene has CDR1 SQVTM and CDR2 ANQGSEA. This CDR3 is built from 13 residues. In nucleotides, the CDR3 is TGCAGCGTCGGACAGGCTATGAACACTGAAGCTTTCTTT. Protein: CSVGQAMNTEAFF.

J is TRBJ2-1 and V is TRBV7-8; D assignment may be TRBD1 or TRBD2 (5 bases each). CDR1 and CDR2 (germline): SGHVS, FQNEAQ. V was cut by 11 bases and J by 0 bases, with 17 bases left in between. The CDR3 extends over 15 amino acids. The chain's CDR3 is CAGARGVSSYNEQFF. The CDR3 region has the DNA TGTGCCGGGGCCCGGGGCGTAAGCTCCTACAATGAGCAGTTCTTC.

The chain couples TRBV7-3 to TRBJ2-3; D possibly uses TRBD1 or TRBD2 (5 bases each). Germline values: CDR1 SGHTA, CDR2 FQGTGA. The CDR3 covers 14 residues. Trimming stripped 5 bases from V and 9 bases from J, with 18 bases between. The CDR3, as DNA: TGTGCCAGCAGCACCACCCAAGCCCGGGGCACGCAGTATTTT. This encodes CASSTTQARGTQYF.

The chain is built from TRBV9 and TRBJ2-1; a possible D gene is TRBD1 (6 bases). The V gene's germline CDR1 is SGDLS and CDR2 YYNGEE. CDR3 length: 14 amino acids. With 1 base removed from V and 5 bases from J, the gap between germline ends came to 10 bases. The CDR3 protein is CASSVLYRDNEQFF. For the CDR3, the DNA is TGTGCCAGCAGCGTATTGTACAGGGACAATGAGCAGTTCTTC.

This chain uses TRBV20-1 with TRBJ2-5; 9 bases match TRBD1. This CDR3 has 13 residues. V was pared by 5 bases and J by 4 bases, with 5 bases of the junction left unmatched. Per germline, CDR1 DFQATT and CDR2 SNEGSKA (reference sequence). The CDR3 sequence is CSARIQGAETQYF. CDR3 DNA: TGCAGTGCTCGAATACAGGGGGCAGAGACCCAGTACTTC.

The V gene is TRBV28, the J gene TRBJ2-1; D unresolved. The CDR3 is made up of 11 amino acids. V lost 6 bases and J 12 bases, leaving 12 bases between the germline ends. Germline V gives CDR1 MDHEN, CDR2 SYDVKM. As DNA, the CDR3 is TGTGCCAGCAGGTCCAGGACGGGGCAGTTCTTC. This codes for CASRSRTGQFF.

The chain is built from TRBV15 and TRBJ2-4, with 9 bases lining up with TRBD1. Gene TRBJ2-7 matches the end of the DNA better, so the J call may be wrong. Per germline, CDR1 LNHNV and CDR2 YYDKDF (reference sequence). This CDR3 is built from 14 residues. For the CDR3, the DNA is TGTGCCACCAGCAGGGACAGGGGACCTGACGAGCAGTACTTC. Translation gives CATSRDRGPDEQYF.

In its sample, this clonotype was seen a few times. The V and J genes are TRBV20-1 and TRBJ2-6, with D hard to call. V was trimmed by 4 bases and J by 0 bases, leaving 10 bases between them. The germline V gene encodes CDR1 DFQATT and CDR2 SNEGSKA (reference sequence). This CDR3 spans 15 amino acids. CDR3 loop: CSAKPAISGANVLTF. The CDR3 DNA sequence: TGCAGTGCTAAGCCGGCCATCTCTGGGGCCAACGTCCTGACTTTC.

This chain links TRBV20-1 with TRBJ2-4; 8 bases line up with TRBD1. The CDR3 contains 13 residues. Losses at the gene ends were 1 base for V and 4 bases for J; bases not matched to a gene: 0. Germline values: CDR1 DFQATT, CDR2 SNEGSKA (reference sequence). The DNA of the CDR3 is TGCAGTGCTAGAGGGACAGGGAAAAACATTCAGTACTTC. Its translation: CSARGTGKNIQYF.